This note documents a single TCR beta chain sequence. Per the germline V gene, CDR1 is MNHNS and CDR2 is SASEGT. With 7 bases clipped from V and 2 bases from J, the junction kept 10 bases outside the gene matches. The CDR3 contains 15 residues. TCRdb's copy holds only in-frame clones and misses some; the assay was immunoSEQ multiplex PCR. The sample holds roughly 64,000 clones, approximately 86% seen once. The sample belongs to a study of technical replicates of blood from a few donors. Sequencing was carried out using PBMCs. The V call is TRBV6-1, the J call TRBJ2-7; 8 positions match TRBD1. This TCR came from a human donor in good health. Some clones in this sample may be carry-over from other donors' samples. CDR3 residues: CASKMDRERTYEQYF. CDR3 coding DNA: TGTGCCAGCAAGATGGACAGGGAACGAACCTACGAGCAGTACTTC.